These T cell receptor beta chains were read from a single sample in a study of molecular identifiers for immune sequencing clone quantification. In TCRdb, the PCR reads were re-called with MiXCR into one record per CDR3 protein. Of 300,000 to 400,000 distinct CDR3 sequences in the sample, over 20% were seen once. Sequences were obtained from naive CD8+ T cells from blood, with Jurkat cell RNA spiked in. Source of these receptors: a human donor in good health. Some libraries in this study had Jurkat cell RNA spiked in. CDR3s include the opening cysteine and the closing phenylalanine or tryptophan. Each record gives: clone size, D gene, J gene, V gene, CDR3 DNA, CDR3 protein. A D gene is named only where the DNA matches it firmly. A clone size is listed for some rows: how often the clone was seen (once, few, many), or a class if it is expanded.

clone_size: many
d_call: .
j_call: TRBJ2-7
v_call: TRBV6-5
cdr3_nt: TGTGCCAGCAGTTTCCCTCGTTCGGGGTACGAGCAGTACTTC
cdr3_aa: CASSFPRSGYEQYF

clone_size: many
d_call: .
j_call: TRBJ1-3
v_call: TRBV20-1
cdr3_nt: TGCAGTGCTAGTCTATCTGGAAACACCATATATTTT
cdr3_aa: CSASLSGNTIYF

clone_size: many
d_call: .
j_call: TRBJ1-1
v_call: TRBV6-2/TRBV6-3
cdr3_nt: TGTGCCAGCAGTCCCCTCGGACCGGCCGACACTGAAGCTTTCTTT
cdr3_aa: CASSPLGPADTEAFF

clone_size: many
d_call: TRBD1
j_call: TRBJ1-5
v_call: TRBV28
cdr3_nt: TGTGCCAGCAGTGTAACAGGGGTCTATAGCAATCAGCCCCAGCATTTT
cdr3_aa: CASSVTGVYSNQPQHF

clone_size: many
d_call: TRBD1
j_call: TRBJ2-7
v_call: TRBV27
cdr3_nt: TGTGCCAGCAGTAGACAGGGGTCCGAGCAGTACTTC
cdr3_aa: CASSRQGSEQYF

clone_size: .
d_call: .
j_call: TRBJ2-2
v_call: TRBV11-2
cdr3_nt: TGTGCCAGCAGCCCCCGGGTCCTCATGACCGGGGAGCTGTTTTTT
cdr3_aa: CASSPRVLMTGELFF

clone_size: many
d_call: .
j_call: TRBJ2-7
v_call: TRBV29-1
cdr3_nt: TGCAGCGTTGAAGATCGGCCGTACGAGCAGTACTTC
cdr3_aa: CSVEDRPYEQYF

clone_size: few
d_call: .
j_call: TRBJ2-5
v_call: TRBV11-2
cdr3_nt: TGTGCCAGCAGCTTAGGTCGGGGATGGGACCAGTACTTC
cdr3_aa: CASSLGRGWDQYF

clone_size: many
d_call: .
j_call: TRBJ2-7
v_call: TRBV4-3
cdr3_nt: TGCGCCAGCAGCCAAGTTCGGGGCTACGAGCAGTACTTC
cdr3_aa: CASSQVRGYEQYF

clone_size: .
d_call: .
j_call: TRBJ1-4
v_call: TRBV7-9
cdr3_nt: TGTGCCAGCATCCAAGACGGGGGGACTAATGAAAAACTGTTTTTT
cdr3_aa: CASIQDGGTNEKLFF

clone_size: few
d_call: .
j_call: TRBJ2-1
v_call: TRBV19
cdr3_nt: TGTGCCAGTAGTCCTGGGGGCGGGGGAAGCCTCAATGAGCAGTTCTTC
cdr3_aa: CASSPGGGGSLNEQFF

clone_size: many
d_call: .
j_call: TRBJ2-1
v_call: TRBV29-1
cdr3_nt: TGCAGCGTGGCCGGGGTTGGCAATGAGCAGTTCTTC
cdr3_aa: CSVAGVGNEQFF

clone_size: many
d_call: .
j_call: TRBJ2-7
v_call: TRBV4-1
cdr3_nt: TGCGCCAGCAGCCAAGATTATCCCAGGGGCTACGAGCAGTACTTC
cdr3_aa: CASSQDYPRGYEQYF

clone_size: few
d_call: .
j_call: TRBJ2-3
v_call: TRBV11-2
cdr3_nt: TGTGCCAGCAGCTCAATAGGGGGGGCGGATACGCAGTATTTT
cdr3_aa: CASSSIGGADTQYF

clone_size: few
d_call: TRBD2
j_call: TRBJ2-1
v_call: TRBV6-2/TRBV6-3
cdr3_nt: TGTGCCAGCAGCACTCTCGTAGCGGGAGCCCCTCGTCCCGGTGAGCAGTTCTTC
cdr3_aa: CASSTLVAGAPRPGEQFF

clone_size: many
d_call: TRBD1
j_call: TRBJ1-1
v_call: TRBV19
cdr3_nt: TGTGCCAGTAGTATTCCAGGACAGGGGGCGCCTGAAGCTTTCTTT
cdr3_aa: CASSIPGQGAPEAFF

clone_size: few
d_call: .
j_call: TRBJ2-7
v_call: TRBV20-1
cdr3_nt: TGCAGTGCTAGAGATCCGGACTACATAGGGTGGGGATACGAGCAGTACTTC
cdr3_aa: CSARDPDYIGWGYEQYF

clone_size: few
d_call: .
j_call: TRBJ1-4
v_call: TRBV11-2
cdr3_nt: TGTGCCAGCAGTATAAGGGACGAAAAACTGTTTTTT
cdr3_aa: CASSIRDEKLFF

clone_size: once
d_call: .
j_call: TRBJ2-5
v_call: TRBV7-9
cdr3_nt: TGTGCCAGCAGCTCTTACGGGGAGGCCCGGTACTTC
cdr3_aa: CASSSYGEARYF

clone_size: many
d_call: .
j_call: TRBJ1-6
v_call: TRBV5-6
cdr3_nt: TGTGCCAGCAGCTTGGGTGGCAGGGGAGATAATTCACCCCTCCACTTT
cdr3_aa: CASSLGGRGDNSPLHF

clone_size: few
d_call: .
j_call: TRBJ2-7
v_call: TRBV18
cdr3_nt: TGTGCCAGCTCACCTCCGGGTCTCGCCTACGAGCAGTACTTC
cdr3_aa: CASSPPGLAYEQYF

clone_size: .
d_call: .
j_call: TRBJ2-1
v_call: TRBV11-2
cdr3_nt: TGTGCCAGCAGCTTAGTGGGGGGAGGCTCCTACAATGAGCAGTTCTTC
cdr3_aa: CASSLVGGGSYNEQFF

clone_size: many
d_call: .
j_call: TRBJ2-1
v_call: TRBV30
cdr3_nt: TGTGCCTGGAGTGTTGCAAGCTCCTACAATGAGCAGTTCTTC
cdr3_aa: CAWSVASSYNEQFF

clone_size: few
d_call: TRBD1
j_call: TRBJ2-7
v_call: TRBV7-9
cdr3_nt: TGTGCCAGCAGCTCCAACAGGGGAGAGATCTCCTACGAGCAGTACTTC
cdr3_aa: CASSSNRGEISYEQYF

clone_size: many
d_call: .
j_call: TRBJ1-1
v_call: TRBV9
cdr3_nt: TGTGCCAGCAGCGTAGTGGTCGGTCAGAAACGCACTGAAGCTTTCTTT
cdr3_aa: CASSVVVGQKRTEAFF

clone_size: few
d_call: .
j_call: TRBJ2-7
v_call: TRBV5-6
cdr3_nt: TGTGCCAGCAGCTTGGTACAGGCTACCTACGAGCAGTACTTC
cdr3_aa: CASSLVQATYEQYF

clone_size: many
d_call: TRBD1
j_call: TRBJ2-5
v_call: TRBV9
cdr3_nt: TGTGCCAGCAGCGTAGTCGGGACAGGGGGCTGGGAGACCCAGTACTTC
cdr3_aa: CASSVVGTGGWETQYF

clone_size: .
d_call: .
j_call: TRBJ1-2
v_call: TRBV6-2/TRBV6-3
cdr3_nt: TGTGCCAGCAGTACCGACAGCTGGAACTATGGCTACACCTTC
cdr3_aa: CASSTDSWNYGYTF

clone_size: many
d_call: .
j_call: TRBJ1-4
v_call: TRBV12-3/TRBV12-4
cdr3_nt: TGTGCCAGCAGTTCTTGGGCTAATGAAAAACTGTTTTTT
cdr3_aa: CASSSWANEKLFF

clone_size: many
d_call: .
j_call: TRBJ2-7
v_call: TRBV14
cdr3_nt: TGTGCCAGCAGCCAAGTTCGGGGGCGTCTGGACGAGCAGTACTTC
cdr3_aa: CASSQVRGRLDEQYF

clone_size: many
d_call: .
j_call: TRBJ1-5
v_call: TRBV20-1
cdr3_nt: TGCAGTGCTAGAGATATAAGCGGGATACAGGTCAGCAATCAGCCCCAGCATTTT
cdr3_aa: CSARDISGIQVSNQPQHF

clone_size: .
d_call: .
j_call: TRBJ2-5
v_call: TRBV4-1
cdr3_nt: TGCGCCAGCAGCAAAGAAGGCGGAGGGCAAGAGACCCAGTACTTC
cdr3_aa: CASSKEGGGQETQYF

clone_size: many
d_call: TRBD1
j_call: TRBJ2-1
v_call: TRBV7-2
cdr3_nt: TGTGCCAGCAGCTTAGGTGGGACAGGGACGTTCCATGAGCAGTTCTTC
cdr3_aa: CASSLGGTGTFHEQFF

clone_size: many
d_call: TRBD1
j_call: TRBJ1-5
v_call: TRBV20-1
cdr3_nt: TGCAGTGCTAGGACGGGACAGGGGGTGAATCAGCCCCAGCATTTT
cdr3_aa: CSARTGQGVNQPQHF

clone_size: many
d_call: .
j_call: TRBJ2-7
v_call: TRBV15
cdr3_nt: TGTGCCACCAGCAGAGATATCACCCCCGTCTACGAGCAGTACTTC
cdr3_aa: CATSRDITPVYEQYF

clone_size: many
d_call: TRBD1
j_call: TRBJ2-2
v_call: TRBV19
cdr3_nt: TGTGCCAGTAAGACAGGGTCCCGGGAGCTGTTTTTT
cdr3_aa: CASKTGSRELFF

clone_size: few
d_call: TRBD2
j_call: TRBJ2-1
v_call: TRBV11-2
cdr3_nt: TGTGCCAGCAGCCCGAGGACTAGCGGAGCTTACAATGAGCAGTTCTTC
cdr3_aa: CASSPRTSGAYNEQFF

clone_size: .
d_call: TRBD1
j_call: TRBJ2-1
v_call: TRBV18
cdr3_nt: TGTGCCGGCCTCGAGCAGGGGGCGGTTTGGAACAATGAGCAGTTCTTC
cdr3_aa: CAGLEQGAVWNNEQFF

clone_size: many
d_call: TRBD2
j_call: TRBJ2-7
v_call: TRBV28
cdr3_nt: TGTGCCATAAAAGGAGCGGGAGGGTCCTACGAGCAGTACTTC
cdr3_aa: CAIKGAGGSYEQYF

clone_size: many
d_call: .
j_call: TRBJ1-1
v_call: TRBV30
cdr3_nt: TGTGCCTGGAGTCGGGGATCAGGGAACACTGAAGCTTTCTTT
cdr3_aa: CAWSRGSGNTEAFF

clone_size: many
d_call: .
j_call: TRBJ1-1
v_call: TRBV28
cdr3_nt: TGTGCCACCGCGGGTGCCGTTAGCACTGAAGCTTTCTTT
cdr3_aa: CATAGAVSTEAFF

clone_size: many
d_call: .
j_call: TRBJ2-6
v_call: TRBV7-9
cdr3_nt: TGTGCCAGCAGCCCGCCGACTAGTTTCGGGTTTGGGGCCAACGTCCTGACTTTC
cdr3_aa: CASSPPTSFGFGANVLTF

clone_size: many
d_call: .
j_call: TRBJ2-7
v_call: TRBV7-8
cdr3_nt: TGTGCCAGCAGCTTCTTCAGGGTTAACGAGCAGTACTTC
cdr3_aa: CASSFFRVNEQYF

clone_size: many
d_call: .
j_call: TRBJ1-2
v_call: TRBV12-3/TRBV12-4
cdr3_nt: TGTGCCAGCAGTTTAGGAGGGTACGGATACTATGGCTACACCTTC
cdr3_aa: CASSLGGYGYYGYTF

clone_size: few
d_call: TRBD2
j_call: TRBJ2-2
v_call: TRBV10-3
cdr3_nt: TGTGCCATCAGTGGGACTAGCTTGAACACCGGGGAGCTGTTTTTT
cdr3_aa: CAISGTSLNTGELFF

clone_size: many
d_call: .
j_call: TRBJ1-4
v_call: TRBV6-5
cdr3_nt: TGTGCCAGCAGTTACTCCGGTGAAAAACTGTTTTTT
cdr3_aa: CASSYSGEKLFF

clone_size: .
d_call: .
j_call: TRBJ1-1
v_call: TRBV4-3
cdr3_nt: TGCGCCAGCAGCCAAGACGGGGGGGTGTGGGGCACTGAAGCTTTCTTT
cdr3_aa: CASSQDGGVWGTEAFF

clone_size: .
d_call: .
j_call: TRBJ2-7
v_call: TRBV6-2/TRBV6-3
cdr3_nt: TGTGCCAGCAGTTACCGACAGGCCTCCCACGAGCAGTACTTC
cdr3_aa: CASSYRQASHEQYF

clone_size: many
d_call: .
j_call: TRBJ1-5
v_call: TRBV6-5
cdr3_nt: TGTGCCAGCAGTTACAAACCGGGTTTAAATCAGCCCCAGCATTTT
cdr3_aa: CASSYKPGLNQPQHF

clone_size: .
d_call: TRBD1
j_call: TRBJ2-3
v_call: TRBV10-1
cdr3_nt: TGCGCCAGCAGCGAACAGGGGGCCTATCGCACAGATACGCAGTATTTT
cdr3_aa: CASSEQGAYRTDTQYF

clone_size: .
d_call: .
j_call: TRBJ2-7
v_call: TRBV4-2
cdr3_nt: TGTGCCAGCAGCCAAGATCAAGGGACACTAGCCTCCTACGAGCAGTACTTC
cdr3_aa: CASSQDQGTLASYEQYF

clone_size: few
d_call: .
j_call: TRBJ2-1
v_call: TRBV12-3/TRBV12-4
cdr3_nt: TGTGCCAGCAGGCCCTGGGGAGACAATGAGCAGTTCTTC
cdr3_aa: CASRPWGDNEQFF

clone_size: .
d_call: .
j_call: TRBJ2-7
v_call: TRBV7-9
cdr3_nt: TGTGCCAGCAGCTTTGCCCTTTCCTACGAGCAGTACTTC
cdr3_aa: CASSFALSYEQYF

clone_size: few
d_call: .
j_call: TRBJ2-3
v_call: TRBV15
cdr3_nt: TGTGCCACCAGCAGAGTTGGAGAGGTCTTGGGCACAGATACGCAGTATTTT
cdr3_aa: CATSRVGEVLGTDTQYF

clone_size: many
d_call: TRBD1
j_call: TRBJ1-5
v_call: TRBV24-1
cdr3_nt: TGTGCCACCAGTGACCCACGACAGGGAAGTCAGCCCCAGCATTTT
cdr3_aa: CATSDPRQGSQPQHF